Following are 16 T cell receptor beta chains from one sample sequenced in a study of cytomegalovirus exposure and HLA in healthy donors. Primers: 60 Vbeta forward and 13 Jbeta reverse. Sequencing used immunoSEQ multiplex PCR; TCRdb keeps in-frame clones, though not all of them. The sample lists roughly 100,000 clones, about 81% occurring once. Material for sequencing was PBMCs. All receptors derive from a woman aged 40-49 years in good health and CMV-seronegative.

As DNA, the CDR3 is TGTGCCAGCAGTTACTCCACCGGGGGATTCTACAATGAGCAGTTCTTC. The encoded protein is CASSYSTGGFYNEQFF. The J gene is TRBJ2-1, the V gene TRBV6-5; D is possibly TRBD2 (6 bases). CDR1 and CDR2 from the germline V gene are MNHEY and SVGAGI. The CDR3 spans 16 residues. V was trimmed by 0 bases and J by 3 bases, leaving 12 bases between them.

This chain connects TRBV19 to TRBJ2-1, with 15 bases aligning to TRBD2. Germline CDR1 reads LNHDA; CDR2 reads SQIVND (reference sequence). This CDR3 spans 15 amino acids. V shed 6 bases and J 10 bases; nucleotides not matched to a gene: 7. The CDR3 sequence is CASRRAGLAGGEQFF. The DNA of the CDR3 is TGTGCCAGTAGACGAGCGGGACTAGCGGGAGGCGAGCAGTTCTTC.

This clone was counted a single time. The CDR3 DNA reads as TGTGCCAGCAGCAATACAGGGGACAGGACCTACGAGCAGTACTTC. Translating gives CASSNTGDRTYEQYF. The chain joins TRBV27 to TRBJ2-7; TRBD1 matches at 8 bases. This CDR3 contains 15 residues. The V gene's germline CDR1 is MNHEY and CDR2 SMNVEV (reference sequence). Germline trimming cut 6 bases from V and 2 bases from J; bases unmatched to any gene: 9.

This chain connects TRBV4-1 to TRBJ2-3; 13 positions match TRBD2. CDR3 length: 19 residues. Unmatched junction bases numbered 8, after V lost 0 bases and J lost 2 bases. CDR1 is MGHRA, CDR2 YSYEKL, per germline. CDR3 sequence: CASSQEGTSGASLTDTQYF. CDR3 DNA sequence: TGCGCCAGCAGCCAAGAGGGGACTAGCGGGGCCTCCCTCACAGATACGCAGTATTTT.

The chain is built from TRBV9 and TRBJ2-1; a weak D match, TRBD2 (5 bases). V dropped 0 bases and J dropped 1 base, with 8 bases sitting between them. CDR1 is SGDLS and CDR2 is YYNGEE in the germline V gene. The CDR3 has 15 amino acids. The CDR3 region is CASSVGGYSYNEQFF. DNA for the CDR3: TGTGCCAGCAGCGTAGGAGGGTATTCCTACAATGAGCAGTTCTTC.

This chain joins TRBV18 and TRBJ1-1; D is perhaps TRBD1 (5 bases). Trimming shortened V by 2 bases and J by 4 bases, and 17 bases separated the two germline ends. The length of the CDR3 is 16 residues. CDR1 KGHSH and CDR2 LQKENI come from the germline V gene. CDR3 nucleotides: TGTGCCAGCTCACCATATACGGGGGAATGGGTCACTGAAGCTTTCTTT. Protein: CASSPYTGEWVTEAFF.

The rearrangement links TRBV28 to TRBJ1-5, with D maybe TRBD1 (6 bases). CDR3 length equals 18 residues. Trimming removed 3 bases at V and 2 bases at J, with 20 bases between. The germline V gene has CDR1 MDHEN and CDR2 SYDVKM. The CDR3 DNA follows: TGTGCCAGCAGTTTGACATCCGGACACTCAGGGGGCAATCAGCCCCAGCATTTT. This encodes CASSLTSGHSGGNQPQHF.

This clone was detected only once. V gene TRBV6-1 combines with J gene TRBJ2-7, with D perhaps TRBD1 (6 bases). Germline V lookup: CDR1 MNHNS, CDR2 SASEGT. V lost 5 bases and J 4 bases, leaving 12 bases between the germline ends. The CDR3 runs to 13 residues. CDR3 bases: TGTGCCAGCAGTAGGACAGTTCAATACGAGCAGTACTTC. Its translation is CASSRTVQYEQYF.

The chain is built from TRBV4-1 and TRBJ2-1, with D possibly being TRBD2 (7 bases). This CDR3 has 15 amino acids. V lost 1 base and J lost 8, with 15 bases in between. In germline, CDR1 is MGHRA, CDR2 YSYEKL. The DNA for the CDR3 is TGCGCCAGCAGCCAAGGACTAGCAGCAGGGGATGAGCAGTTCTTC. It encodes CASSQGLAAGDEQFF.

The chain joins TRBV9 to TRBJ2-7; 7 bases line up with TRBD1. Trimming removed 4 bases from V and 3 bases from J; junction bases left unmatched: 13. Germline V lookup: CDR1 SGDLS, CDR2 YYNGEE. The CDR3 runs to 16 residues. Here the CDR3 reads CASSPSEDRFDYEQYF. For the CDR3, the DNA is TGTGCCAGCAGCCCTTCCGAGGACAGGTTCGACTACGAGCAGTACTTC.

The chain joins TRBV28 to TRBJ1-1, with unresolved D. The CDR3 is 14 residues long. Germline V gene data show CDR1 as MDHEN and CDR2 as SYDVKM. The V and J ends lost 5 bases and 7 bases respectively, with 17 bases between them. DNA for the CDR3: TGTGCCAGCAGTCCCACCCTCTCAGCGTATGAAGCTTTCTTT. Translated, it gives CASSPTLSAYEAFF.

CDR3 in amino acids: CATSTSGTPVPNEKLFF. The CDR3 nucleotides read TGTGCCACCAGCACCTCCGGGACACCGGTTCCTAATGAAAAACTGTTTTTT. The V call is TRBV15, the J call TRBJ1-4; TRBD1 is a possible D gene (6 bases). Trimming took 4 bases from V and 3 from J, leaving 18 bases between them. Germline-derived CDR1 and CDR2 are LNHNV and YYDKDF (reference sequence). The CDR3 is 17 amino acids.

This clone was seen only a few times. The V and J genes are TRBV5-1 and TRBJ2-7; 9 bases are a match to TRBD2. This CDR3 region has 15 residues. Germline loops: CDR1 SGHRS, CDR2 YFSETQ. V shed 4 bases, J shed 0 bases, and the junction held 5 bases outside the gene matches. The CDR3 sequence is CASSPRTSDSYEQYF. The CDR3 coding sequence is TGCGCCAGCAGCCCGAGGACTAGCGACTCCTACGAGCAGTACTTC.

The V and J genes are TRBV28 and TRBJ1-1; D gene unclear. The CDR3 sequence is 9 residues long. Trimming took off 10 bases at V and 3 bases at J, with 3 bases between the two ends. CDR1 is MDHEN and CDR2 is SYDVKM in the germline V gene. CDR3 in DNA: TGTGCCACCGACACTGAAGCTTTCTTT. Its translation is CATDTEAFF.

V usage is TRBV9 and J usage is TRBJ2-5; 8 nucleotides line up with TRBD2. This CDR3 region has 16 residues. V was pared by 0 bases and J by 5 bases, with 9 bases of the junction left unmatched. Germline V gives CDR1 SGDLS, CDR2 YYNGEE. Here the CDR3 reads CASSVGASGLGETQYF. CDR3 DNA: TGTGCCAGCAGCGTAGGTGCTAGCGGGTTGGGGGAGACCCAGTACTTC. Full variable domain (rest looked up from reference TRBV9 and TRBJ2-5): DSGVTQTPKHLITATGQRVTLRCSPRSGDLSVYWYQQSLDQGLQFLIQYYNGEERAKGNILERFSAQQFPDLHSELNLSSLELGDSALYFCASSVGASGLGETQYFGPGTRLLVL.

J is TRBJ1-2 and V is TRBV18; 11 nucleotides line up with TRBD1. This CDR3 comprises 16 residues. Germline assignment: CDR1 KGHSH and CDR2 LQKENI. The J segment lost 1 base and the V segment lost 3 bases, leaving 4 bases of the junction unmatched. CDR3 residues: CASSPSGTGGNYGYTF. CDR3 DNA: TGTGCCAGCTCACCGTCCGGGACAGGGGGTAACTATGGCTACACCTTC.